These 3 T cell receptor beta chains originate from one sample sequenced in a study of radiation and T cells in renal cell carcinoma. Profiling relied on immunoSEQ multiplex PCR, and the TCRdb table lists in-frame clones only, not all of them. The table records about 49,000 clones, 83% of them present only once. Noted time point: baseline pretreatment blood. Treatment defined: 15 Gy SBRT to primary tumor, nephrectomy 4 weeks later. Sample: blood, taken from a patient whose treatment included radiotherapy and nephrectomy. The receptors originated from a woman between 65 and 79 years old with renal cell carcinoma.

This sequence joins TRBV6-1 and TRBJ1-4, with unresolved D. CDR1 and CDR2 (germline): MNHNS, SASEGT. This CDR3 has 16 residues. Deletions cut 4 bases from V and 7 bases from J, with 19 bases between. The CDR3 region has the DNA TGTGCCAGCAGTGCCGGGTGGGTAGGGTCTACTGAAAAACTGTTTTTT. As protein: CASSAGWVGSTEKLFF.

The chain employs TRBV9 and TRBJ2-1; 10 bases are shared with TRBD1. The V gene end was trimmed by 1 base and the J gene end by 5 bases; junction bases not matched to a gene: 3. CDR1 is SGDLS, CDR2 YYNGEE, per germline. This CDR3 region has 15 residues. The CDR3: CASSVRTGGDNEQFF. The CDR3 DNA follows: TGTGCCAGCAGCGTACGGACAGGGGGGGACAATGAGCAGTTCTTC.

The chain couples TRBV15 to TRBJ1-5, with 10 bases matching TRBD1. J lost 7 bases, V lost 3 bases, and 6 bases had no gene match. CDR1 is LNHNV and CDR2 is YYDKDF in the germline V gene (reference sequence). CDR3 size: 15 residues. The CDR3 region is CATSSDRGLGQPQHF. The CDR3 DNA reads TGTGCCACCAGCAGCGACAGGGGGCTAGGACAGCCCCAGCATTTT.